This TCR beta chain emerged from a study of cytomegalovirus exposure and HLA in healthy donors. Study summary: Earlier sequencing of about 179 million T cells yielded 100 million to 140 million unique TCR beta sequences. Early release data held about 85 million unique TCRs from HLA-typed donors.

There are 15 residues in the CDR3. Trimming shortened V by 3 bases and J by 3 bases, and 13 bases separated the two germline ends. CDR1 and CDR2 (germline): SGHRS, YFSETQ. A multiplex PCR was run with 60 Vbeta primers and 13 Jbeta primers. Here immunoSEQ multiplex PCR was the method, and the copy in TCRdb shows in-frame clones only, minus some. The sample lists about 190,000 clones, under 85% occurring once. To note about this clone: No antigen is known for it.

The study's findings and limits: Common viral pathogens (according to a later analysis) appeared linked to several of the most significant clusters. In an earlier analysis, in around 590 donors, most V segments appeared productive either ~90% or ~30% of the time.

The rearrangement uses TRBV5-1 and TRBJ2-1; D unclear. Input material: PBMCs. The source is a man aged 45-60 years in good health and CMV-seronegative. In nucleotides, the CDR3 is TGCGCCAGCAGCTACGCCGGCGGAGTCTACAATGAGCAGTTCTTC. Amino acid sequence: CASSYAGGVYNEQFF.